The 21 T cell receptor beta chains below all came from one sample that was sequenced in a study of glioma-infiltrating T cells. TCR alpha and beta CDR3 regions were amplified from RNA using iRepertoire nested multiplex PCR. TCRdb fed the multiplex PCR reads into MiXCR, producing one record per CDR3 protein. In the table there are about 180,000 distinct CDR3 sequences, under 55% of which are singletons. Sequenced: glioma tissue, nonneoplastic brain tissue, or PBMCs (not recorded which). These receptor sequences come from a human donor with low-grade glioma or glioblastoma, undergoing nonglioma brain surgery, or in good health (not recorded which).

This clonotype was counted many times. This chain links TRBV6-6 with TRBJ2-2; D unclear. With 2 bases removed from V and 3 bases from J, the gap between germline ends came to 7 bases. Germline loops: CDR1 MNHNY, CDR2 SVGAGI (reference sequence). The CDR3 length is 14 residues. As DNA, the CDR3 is TGTGCCAGCAGTTACCACGGAGACACCGGGGAGCTGTTTTTT. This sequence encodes CASSYHGDTGELFF.

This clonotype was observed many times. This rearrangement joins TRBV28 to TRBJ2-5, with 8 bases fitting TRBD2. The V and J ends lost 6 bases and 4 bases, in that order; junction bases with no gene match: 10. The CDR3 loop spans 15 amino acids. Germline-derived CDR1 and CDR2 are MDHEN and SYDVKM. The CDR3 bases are TGTGCCAGCAGCCCCGGGGTAGCGGGGAGAGAGACCCAGTACTTC. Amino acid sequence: CASSPGVAGRETQYF.

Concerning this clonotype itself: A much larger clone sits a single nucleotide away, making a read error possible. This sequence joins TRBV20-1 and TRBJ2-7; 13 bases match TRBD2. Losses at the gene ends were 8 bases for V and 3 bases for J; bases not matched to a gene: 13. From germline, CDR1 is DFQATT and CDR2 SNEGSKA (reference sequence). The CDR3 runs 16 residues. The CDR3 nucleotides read TGCAGTCCTTTAACTAGCGGGAGGGCCCGATTCTACGAGCAGTACTTC. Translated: CSPLTSGRARFYEQYF.

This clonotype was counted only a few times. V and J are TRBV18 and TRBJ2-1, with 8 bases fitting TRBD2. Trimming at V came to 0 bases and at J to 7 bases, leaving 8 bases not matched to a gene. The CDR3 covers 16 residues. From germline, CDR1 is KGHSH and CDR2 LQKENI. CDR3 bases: TGTGCCAGCTCACCACCGTCGCGACTAGCGATAAATGAGCAGTTCTTC. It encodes CASSPPSRLAINEQFF.

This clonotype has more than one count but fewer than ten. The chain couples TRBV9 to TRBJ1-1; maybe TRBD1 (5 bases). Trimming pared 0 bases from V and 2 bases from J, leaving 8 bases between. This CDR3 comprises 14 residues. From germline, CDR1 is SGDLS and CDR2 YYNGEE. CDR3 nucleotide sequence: TGTGCCAGCAGCGTAGCTGGGGACAACACTGAAGCTTTCTTT. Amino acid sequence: CASSVAGDNTEAFF. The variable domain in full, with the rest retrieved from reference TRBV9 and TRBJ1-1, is DSGVTQTPKHLITATGQRVTLRCSPRSGDLSVYWYQQSLDQGLQFLIQYYNGEERAKGNILERFSAQQFPDLHSELNLSSLELGDSALYFCASSVAGDNTEAFFGQGTRLTVV.

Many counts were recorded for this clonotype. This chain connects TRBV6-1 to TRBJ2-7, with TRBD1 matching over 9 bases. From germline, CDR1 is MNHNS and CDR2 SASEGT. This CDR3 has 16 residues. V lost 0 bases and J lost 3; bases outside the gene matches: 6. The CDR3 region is CASSEASWDRDYEQYF. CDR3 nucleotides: TGTGCCAGCAGTGAAGCGTCTTGGGACAGGGACTACGAGCAGTACTTC.

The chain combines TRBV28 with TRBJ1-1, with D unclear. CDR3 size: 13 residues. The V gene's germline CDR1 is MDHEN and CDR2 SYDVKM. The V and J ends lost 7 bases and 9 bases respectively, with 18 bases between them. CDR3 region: CASTLPRGNKAFF. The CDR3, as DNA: TGTGCCAGCACTCTACCCCGAGGTAATAAAGCTTTCTTT.

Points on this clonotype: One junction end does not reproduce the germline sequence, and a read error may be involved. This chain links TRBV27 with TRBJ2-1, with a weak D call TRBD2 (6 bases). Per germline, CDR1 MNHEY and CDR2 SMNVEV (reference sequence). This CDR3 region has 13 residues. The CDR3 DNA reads TGTGCAGGAAGAAAGGCGGGATACAATAAGCAGTTCTTC. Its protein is CAGRKAGYNKQFF.

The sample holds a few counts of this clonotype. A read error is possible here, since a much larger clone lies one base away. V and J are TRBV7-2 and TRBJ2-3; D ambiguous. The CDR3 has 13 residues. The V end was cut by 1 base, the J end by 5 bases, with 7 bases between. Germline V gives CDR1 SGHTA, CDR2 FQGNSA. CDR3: CTSSLGYIDTQYF. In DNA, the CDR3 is TGTACCAGCAGCTTAGGGTACATAGATACGCAGTATTTT.

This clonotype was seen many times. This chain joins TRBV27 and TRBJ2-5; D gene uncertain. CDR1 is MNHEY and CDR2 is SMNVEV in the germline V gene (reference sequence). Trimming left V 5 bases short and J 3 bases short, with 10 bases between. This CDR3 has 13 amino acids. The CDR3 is CASSESSEETQYF. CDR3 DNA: TGTGCCAGCAGTGAGAGCAGCGAAGAGACCCAGTACTTC.

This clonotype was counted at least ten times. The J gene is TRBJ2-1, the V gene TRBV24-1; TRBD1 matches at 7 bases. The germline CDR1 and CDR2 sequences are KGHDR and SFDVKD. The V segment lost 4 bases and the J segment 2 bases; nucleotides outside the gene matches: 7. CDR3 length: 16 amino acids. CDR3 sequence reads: CATSDHQGDAYNEQFF. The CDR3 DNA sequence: TGTGCCACCAGTGACCACCAGGGGGACGCCTACAATGAGCAGTTCTTC.

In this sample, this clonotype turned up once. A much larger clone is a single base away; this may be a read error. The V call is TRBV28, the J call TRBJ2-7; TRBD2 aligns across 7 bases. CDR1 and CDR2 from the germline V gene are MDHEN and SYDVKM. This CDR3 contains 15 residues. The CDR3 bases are TGTGCCAGCACCTCCCCGGCTAGCGGTACCTACGATCAGTACTTC. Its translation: CASTSPASGTYDQYF.

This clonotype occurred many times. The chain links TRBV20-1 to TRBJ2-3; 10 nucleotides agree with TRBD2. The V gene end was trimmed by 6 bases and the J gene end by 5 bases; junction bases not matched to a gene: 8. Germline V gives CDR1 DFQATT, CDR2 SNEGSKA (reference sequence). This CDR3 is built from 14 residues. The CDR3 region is CSAQSGRAEDTQYF. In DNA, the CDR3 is TGCAGTGCGCAGAGCGGGAGGGCCGAAGATACGCAGTATTTT.

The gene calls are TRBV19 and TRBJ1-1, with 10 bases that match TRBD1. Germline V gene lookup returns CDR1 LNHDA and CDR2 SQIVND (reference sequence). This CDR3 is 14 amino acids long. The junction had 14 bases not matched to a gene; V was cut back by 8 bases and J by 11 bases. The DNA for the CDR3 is TGTGCCAGTGGTGGAAGACAGGGGGCGAGTTCGGCTTTCTTT. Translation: CASGGRQGASSAFF.

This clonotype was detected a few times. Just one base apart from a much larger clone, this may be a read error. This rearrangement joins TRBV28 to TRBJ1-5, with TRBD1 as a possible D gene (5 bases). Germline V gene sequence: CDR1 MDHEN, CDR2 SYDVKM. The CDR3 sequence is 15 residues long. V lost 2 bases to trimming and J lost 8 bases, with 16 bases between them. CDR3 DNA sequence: TGTGCCAGCAGTTTACGGGGGTGGGGTGATAAGCCCCAGCATTTT. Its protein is CASSLRGWGDKPQHF.

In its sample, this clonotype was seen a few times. The CDR3 DNA follows: TGCAGTGCTTCGGACACTGGGGGGAGGGGCTACGAGCAGTACTTC. As protein: CSASDTGGRGYEQYF. The V call is TRBV20-1, the J call TRBJ2-7; 7 nucleotides match TRBD2. Germline V gene sequence: CDR1 DFQATT, CDR2 SNEGSKA (reference sequence). This CDR3 comprises 15 residues. The V segment lost 5 bases and the J segment 3 bases; nucleotides outside the gene matches: 13.

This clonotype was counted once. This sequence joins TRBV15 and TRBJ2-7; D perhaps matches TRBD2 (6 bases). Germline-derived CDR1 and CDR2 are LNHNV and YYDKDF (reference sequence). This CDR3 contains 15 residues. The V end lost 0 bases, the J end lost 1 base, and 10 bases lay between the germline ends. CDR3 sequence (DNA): TGTGCCACCAGCAGAGAGGGGAGGAGTTCCTACGAGCAGTACTTC. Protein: CATSREGRSSYEQYF.

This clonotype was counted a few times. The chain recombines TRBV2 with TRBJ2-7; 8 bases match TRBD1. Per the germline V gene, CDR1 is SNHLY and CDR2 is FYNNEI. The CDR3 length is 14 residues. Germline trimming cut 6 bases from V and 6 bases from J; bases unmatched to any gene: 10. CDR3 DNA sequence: TGTGCCAGCAGCGCGAGGACAGGGAAAGGCGAGCAGTACTTC. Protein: CASSARTGKGEQYF. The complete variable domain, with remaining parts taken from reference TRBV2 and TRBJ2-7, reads EPEVTQTPSHQVTQMGQEVILRCVPISNHLYFYWYRQILGQKVEFLVSFYNNEISEKSEIFDDQFSVERPDGSNFTLKIRSTKLEDSAMYFCASSARTGKGEQYFGPGTRLTVT.

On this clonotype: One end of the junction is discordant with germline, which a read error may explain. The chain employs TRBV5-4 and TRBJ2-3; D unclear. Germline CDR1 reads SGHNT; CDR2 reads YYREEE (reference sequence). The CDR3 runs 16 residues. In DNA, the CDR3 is TGTGCCAGCAGCTTTTATAGCCGAGTAAACACAGATACGCACTATTTT. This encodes CASSFYSRVNTDTHYF.

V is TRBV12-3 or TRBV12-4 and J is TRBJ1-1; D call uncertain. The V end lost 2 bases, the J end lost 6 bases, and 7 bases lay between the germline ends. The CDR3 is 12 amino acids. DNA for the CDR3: TGTGCCAGCAGTTTAAGGGCGGCTGAAGCTTTCTTT. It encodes CASSLRAAEAFF.

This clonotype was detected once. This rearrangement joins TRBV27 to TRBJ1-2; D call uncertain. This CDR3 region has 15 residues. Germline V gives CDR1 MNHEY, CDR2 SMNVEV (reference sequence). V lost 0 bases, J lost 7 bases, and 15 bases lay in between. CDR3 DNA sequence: TGTGCCAGCAGTTTATCGATCCCCCATGGCTCTGGCTACACCTTC. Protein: CASSLSIPHGSGYTF.